This is a list of T cell receptor beta chains from one sample in a study of blood T cell repertoires in COVID-19. Only in-frame clones appear in the TCRdb table, and some are missing; sequencing was by immunoSEQ multiplex PCR. Counted here are 150,000 to 200,000 clones, around 87% occurring once; the ten biggest clones make up under 30%. The specimen was PBMCs or T cells enriched from blood (not recorded which). The receptors were gathered from a middle-aged woman in a cohort exposed to, infected with or recovered from COVID-19 (not recorded which). Each CDR3 is given with its conserved first and last residue. Each record gives: J gene, V gene, clone size, D gene, CDR3 protein, CDR3 DNA. A D gene is named only where the DNA matches it firmly. Clone sizes are given selectively: once, few, many, or a class where the clone is expanded.

J gene: TRBJ1-1
V gene: TRBV6-5
clone size: -
D gene: -
CDR3 protein: CASSYSETANTEAFF
CDR3 DNA: TGTGCCAGCAGTTACTCGGAAACAGCGAACACTGAAGCTTTCTTT

J gene: TRBJ1-4
V gene: TRBV15
clone size: -
D gene: TRBD1
CDR3 protein: CATSREGQGGEKLFF
CDR3 DNA: TGTGCCACCAGCAGAGAAGGACAGGGTGGCGAAAAACTGTTTTTT

J gene: TRBJ1-1
V gene: TRBV5-6
clone size: -
D gene: -
CDR3 protein: CASSLRTLNTEAFF
CDR3 DNA: TGTGCCAGCAGCCTACGGACATTGAACACTGAAGCTTTCTTT

J gene: TRBJ1-5
V gene: TRBV18
clone size: -
D gene: -
CDR3 protein: CASSPLGGSNQPQHF
CDR3 DNA: TGTGCCAGCTCACCATTGGGGGGAAGCAATCAGCCCCAGCATTTT

J gene: TRBJ1-6
V gene: TRBV10-3
clone size: -
D gene: -
CDR3 protein: CATHPGFDNSPLHF
CDR3 DNA: TGTGCCACCCACCCCGGGTTTGATAATTCACCCCTCCACTTT

J gene: TRBJ2-5
V gene: TRBV9
clone size: -
D gene: -
CDR3 protein: CASSVYMYQETQYF
CDR3 DNA: TGTGCCAGCAGCGTTTACATGTACCAAGAGACCCAGTACTTC

J gene: TRBJ1-5
V gene: TRBV5-1
clone size: -
D gene: -
CDR3 protein: CASSPGDSNQPQHF
CDR3 DNA: TGCGCCAGCAGCCCAGGGGATAGCAATCAGCCCCAGCATTTT

J gene: TRBJ2-7
V gene: TRBV6-5
clone size: -
D gene: TRBD2
CDR3 protein: CASSYSAGAFLEQYF
CDR3 DNA: TGTGCCAGCAGTTACTCGGCGGGAGCCTTTCTCGAGCAGTACTTC

J gene: TRBJ1-5
V gene: TRBV28
clone size: -
D gene: -
CDR3 protein: CASFGSPLGYSNQPQHF
CDR3 DNA: TGTGCCAGCTTTGGCAGCCCTCTCGGGTATAGCAATCAGCCCCAGCATTTT

J gene: TRBJ2-1
V gene: TRBV2
clone size: -
D gene: TRBD2
CDR3 protein: CASGRLAGDNEQFF
CDR3 DNA: TGTGCCAGCGGGAGACTAGCGGGGGACAATGAGCAGTTCTTC

J gene: TRBJ1-2
V gene: TRBV10-3
clone size: -
D gene: -
CDR3 protein: CAIRLTDGYTF
CDR3 DNA: TGTGCCATCAGGCTGACAGATGGCTACACCTTC

J gene: TRBJ1-2
V gene: TRBV7-8
clone size: -
D gene: TRBD1
CDR3 protein: CASSLDRTGGTYGYTF
CDR3 DNA: TGTGCCAGCAGCTTAGATAGGACAGGGGGCACCTATGGCTACACCTTC

J gene: TRBJ1-5
V gene: TRBV4-1
clone size: -
D gene: -
CDR3 protein: CASSQGDRTYQPQHF
CDR3 DNA: TGCGCCAGCAGCCAAGGAGACAGGACCTATCAGCCCCAGCATTTT

J gene: TRBJ2-5
V gene: TRBV10-1
clone size: -
D gene: -
CDR3 protein: CASSDFGRQGETQYF
CDR3 DNA: TGCGCCAGCAGTGATTTCGGCAGGCAAGGAGAGACCCAGTACTTC

J gene: TRBJ2-3
V gene: TRBV5-1
clone size: -
D gene: TRBD1
CDR3 protein: CASREGARADTQYF
CDR3 DNA: TGCGCCAGCAGAGAGGGGGCAAGGGCAGATACGCAGTATTTT

J gene: TRBJ2-3
V gene: TRBV18
clone size: -
D gene: -
CDR3 protein: CASSPGIASTDTQYF
CDR3 DNA: TGTGCCAGCTCACCCGGGATAGCTAGCACAGATACGCAGTATTTT

J gene: TRBJ1-1
V gene: TRBV27
clone size: -
D gene: -
CDR3 protein: CASSFKPRETMNTEAFF
CDR3 DNA: TGTGCCAGCAGTTTCAAACCCAGGGAAACCATGAACACTGAAGCTTTCTTT

J gene: TRBJ1-6
V gene: TRBV6-5
clone size: -
D gene: -
CDR3 protein: CATTPGQQNSPLHF
CDR3 DNA: TGTGCCACGACCCCGGGACAACAAAATTCACCCCTCCACTTT

J gene: TRBJ2-7
V gene: TRBV11-2
clone size: -
D gene: TRBD2
CDR3 protein: CASKPSASGYYEQYF
CDR3 DNA: TGTGCCAGCAAACCCAGCGCTAGCGGTTACTACGAGCAGTACTTC

J gene: TRBJ2-2
V gene: TRBV4-1
clone size: -
D gene: -
CDR3 protein: CASSQDLQGNTGELFF
CDR3 DNA: TGCGCCAGCAGCCAAGATTTGCAGGGGAACACCGGGGAGCTGTTTTTT

J gene: TRBJ2-7
V gene: TRBV13
clone size: -
D gene: -
CDR3 protein: CASSHSYEQYF
CDR3 DNA: TGTGCCAGCAGCCACTCCTACGAGCAGTACTTC

J gene: TRBJ2-2
V gene: TRBV6-5
clone size: -
D gene: -
CDR3 protein: CASSYSRRANTGELFF
CDR3 DNA: TGTGCCAGCAGTTATAGTCGCAGGGCGAACACCGGGGAGCTGTTTTTT

J gene: TRBJ1-6
V gene: TRBV28
clone size: -
D gene: TRBD1
CDR3 protein: CASRGTGVLTLHF
CDR3 DNA: TGTGCCAGCAGGGGGACAGGGGTCTTAACCCTCCACTTT

J gene: TRBJ2-7
V gene: TRBV2
clone size: -
D gene: -
CDR3 protein: CASGGAVEYEQYF
CDR3 DNA: TGTGCCAGCGGGGGGGCGGTTGAGTACGAGCAGTACTTC

J gene: TRBJ1-1
V gene: TRBV11-2
clone size: -
D gene: -
CDR3 protein: CASSPDTEAFF
CDR3 DNA: TGTGCCAGCAGCCCCGACACTGAAGCTTTCTTT

J gene: TRBJ1-4
V gene: TRBV10-1
clone size: once
D gene: -
CDR3 protein: CASSAETPRELDEKLFF
CDR3 DNA: TGCGCCAGCAGTGCTGAGACCCCCAGGGAACTGGATGAAAAACTGTTTTTT

J gene: TRBJ1-2
V gene: TRBV5-1
clone size: -
D gene: TRBD1
CDR3 protein: CASGGQGFGYTF
CDR3 DNA: TGCGCCAGCGGCGGACAGGGCTTCGGCTACACCTTC

J gene: TRBJ1-2
V gene: TRBV9
clone size: few
D gene: -
CDR3 protein: CASSPSRKTGSYGYTF
CDR3 DNA: TGTGCCAGCAGCCCGAGTAGGAAAACAGGGTCTTATGGCTACACCTTC

J gene: TRBJ2-7
V gene: TRBV15
clone size: -
D gene: -
CDR3 protein: CATSRGDGDFSYEQYF
CDR3 DNA: TGTGCCACCAGCAGGGGAGATGGGGACTTCTCATACGAGCAGTACTTC

J gene: TRBJ1-1
V gene: TRBV6-2/TRBV6-3
clone size: -
D gene: TRBD1
CDR3 protein: CASSYLTGAEAFF
CDR3 DNA: TGTGCCAGCAGTTACCTTACAGGGGCTGAAGCTTTCTTT

J gene: TRBJ1-2
V gene: TRBV29-1
clone size: -
D gene: TRBD1
CDR3 protein: CSVERDRGSSGYTF
CDR3 DNA: TGCAGCGTTGAAAGGGACAGGGGCTCGTCGGGCTACACCTTC

J gene: TRBJ2-5
V gene: TRBV29-1
clone size: -
D gene: -
CDR3 protein: CSMRAGETQYF
CDR3 DNA: TGCAGCATGAGGGCGGGCGAGACCCAGTACTTC

J gene: TRBJ2-7
V gene: TRBV5-1
clone size: -
D gene: TRBD2
CDR3 protein: CASSPFSGYYEQYF
CDR3 DNA: TGCGCCAGCAGTCCATTTAGCGGGTACTACGAGCAGTACTTC

J gene: TRBJ1-6
V gene: TRBV5-4
clone size: -
D gene: -
CDR3 protein: CASSVAAYNSPLHF
CDR3 DNA: TGTGCCAGCAGCGTCGCGGCATATAATTCACCCCTCCACTTT

J gene: TRBJ1-4
V gene: TRBV3-1/TRBV3-2
clone size: -
D gene: -
CDR3 protein: CASSQVPGTQWRGEKLFF
CDR3 DNA: TGTGCCAGCAGCCAAGTCCCCGGGACTCAGTGGAGGGGTGAAAAACTGTTTTTT

J gene: TRBJ2-7
V gene: TRBV6-6
clone size: few
D gene: TRBD1
CDR3 protein: CASGTGDYEQYF
CDR3 DNA: TGTGCCAGCGGGACAGGGGACTACGAGCAGTACTTC

J gene: TRBJ2-7
V gene: TRBV27
clone size: -
D gene: TRBD2
CDR3 protein: CASSSGLAPNPGQYF
CDR3 DNA: TGTGCCAGCAGTTCAGGACTAGCGCCCAACCCCGGGCAGTACTTC

J gene: TRBJ2-1
V gene: TRBV18
clone size: -
D gene: TRBD2
CDR3 protein: CASSSIAGDNEQFF
CDR3 DNA: TGTGCCAGCTCATCCATAGCGGGAGACAATGAGCAGTTCTTC

J gene: TRBJ1-5
V gene: TRBV4-1
clone size: -
D gene: TRBD1
CDR3 protein: CASSHRHVRGGNQPQHF
CDR3 DNA: TGCGCCAGCAGCCACCGTCATGTCAGGGGGGGCAATCAGCCCCAGCATTTT

J gene: TRBJ2-7
V gene: TRBV15
clone size: -
D gene: TRBD2
CDR3 protein: CATSPGGFSYEQYF
CDR3 DNA: TGTGCCACCAGTCCGGGAGGGTTCTCCTACGAGCAGTACTTC

J gene: TRBJ2-7
V gene: TRBV20-1
clone size: -
D gene: TRBD2
CDR3 protein: CSASLWTSGIEQYF
CDR3 DNA: TGCAGTGCTAGTCTTTGGACTAGCGGGATCGAGCAGTACTTC

J gene: TRBJ1-1
V gene: TRBV2
clone size: -
D gene: -
CDR3 protein: CASSVRSTEAFF
CDR3 DNA: TGTGCCAGCAGTGTTAGAAGCACTGAAGCTTTCTTT